This TCR beta chain was sequenced in a study of shared clonotypes between healthy human individuals. Study information: The donor group consisted of two women and three men, aged 18 to 49.

The ends lost 4 bases at V and 0 bases at J; junction bases unmatched: 2. The germline V gene has CDR1 SGHDT and CDR2 YYEEEE. This CDR3 comprises 14 residues. Naive CD8 cells comprised CD45RO-negative, CCR7-positively selected cells, excluding terminally differentiated effector memory CD45RA+ cells. The study drew its donors from healthy HIV-negative adults without recent acute infections or vaccinations. Among the donors, all were Caucasian adults who lived in Nashville, Tennessee. Per sorted-subset replicate PCR, input was approximately 210 ng DNA, representing around 29,000 T cell genomes. TCRdb keeps only in-frame clones here, not all; method: immunoSEQ multiplex PCR. The data show 760,000 or so clones, with around 96% seen just once and around 0.21% held by the top ten. Note on this clone: This same CDR3 is encoded by further DNA sequences in the sample.

The chain uses TRBV5-6 and TRBJ2-7, with 9 bases fitting TRBD1. The clonotype was recovered from a man aged 25-45 years in good health. The specimen sequenced was naive CD8+ T cells sorted from blood. As DNA, the CDR3 is TGTGCCAGCAGCCCGGGACAGGGCTCCTACGAGCAGTACTTC. It translates to CASSPGQGSYEQYF.